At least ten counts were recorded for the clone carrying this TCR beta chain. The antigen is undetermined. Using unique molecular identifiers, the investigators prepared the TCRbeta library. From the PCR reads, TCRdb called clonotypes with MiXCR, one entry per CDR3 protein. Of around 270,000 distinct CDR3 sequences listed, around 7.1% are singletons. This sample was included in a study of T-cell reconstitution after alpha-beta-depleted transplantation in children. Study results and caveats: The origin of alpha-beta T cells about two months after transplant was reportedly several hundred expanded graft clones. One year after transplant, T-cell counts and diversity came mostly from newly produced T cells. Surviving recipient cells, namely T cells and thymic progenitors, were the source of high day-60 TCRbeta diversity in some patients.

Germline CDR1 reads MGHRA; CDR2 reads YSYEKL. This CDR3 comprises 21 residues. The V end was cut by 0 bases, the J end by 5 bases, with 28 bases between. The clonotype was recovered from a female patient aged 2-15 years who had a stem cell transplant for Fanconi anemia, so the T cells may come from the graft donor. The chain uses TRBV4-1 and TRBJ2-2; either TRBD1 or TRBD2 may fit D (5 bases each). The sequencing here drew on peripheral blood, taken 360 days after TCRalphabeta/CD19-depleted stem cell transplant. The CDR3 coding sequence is TGCGCCAGCAGCCAAGATCCCCCAGGGACCCTCGGACGACTTGGAACCGGGGAGCTGTTTTTT. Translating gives CASSQDPPGTLGRLGTGELFF.